This record covers a single T cell receptor beta chain. UMI-tagged 5'RACE template switching yielded the TCR beta cDNA. TCRdb re-analyzed the 5' RACE reads; it lists each CDR3 protein once, without DNA. Recorded for this sample: 150,000 or so distinct CDR3 sequences. This sample is drawn from a study of T cells expressing NK-cell markers. Overall study: Sorted CD3+CD56+NKG2C+, CD3+CD56+NKG2C- and CD3+CD56-NKG2C+ T cells provided the TCR beta repertoires.

Germline assignment: CDR1 DFQATT and CDR2 SNEGSKA (reference sequence). CDR3 length: 12 amino acids. The gene calls are TRBV20-1 and TRBJ2-3. The sample comprised blood T cells: a sorted CD56 or NKG2C T cell subset, CD4+ or CD8+ T cells, or bulk PBMC T cells (not recorded which). This TCR came from a woman between 18 and 70 years old in good health. The CDR3 spells CSAVLAGDTQYF.